The present T cell receptor beta chain was sequenced within a study of T-cell reconstitution after alpha-beta-depleted transplantation in children. J was trimmed by 3 bases and V by 4 bases; bases with no gene match: 14. Germline V CDR1 and CDR2: SGHRS, YFSETQ. The CDR3 contains 20 residues. Note on this clonotype: This clone may be a read error of a much larger clone one base away. The conserved phenylalanine or tryptophan is not found at the CDR3 terminus, so this likely reflects a read error.

The TCRbeta library was prepared with unique molecular identifiers. TCRdb re-analysed the PCR reads in MiXCR, keeping a single row per CDR3 protein. The table has more than 150,000 distinct CDR3 sequences, more than 14% seen once; the top ten hold less than 15%. Specimen: PBMCs from the stem cell graft donor, collected from the stem cell graft. The chain couples TRBV5-1 to TRBJ2-4, with TRBD2 identical over 15 bases. This clonotype was obtained from a human donor who donated a stem cell graft to a child with acute lymphoblastic leukemia. This CDR3 is CASSIPKPGLAGGDKNIQYL. CDR3 DNA: TGCGCCAGCAGCATCCCCAAACCGGGACTAGCGGGAGGTGACAAAAACATTCAGTACCTC.